The clone carrying this T cell receptor (beta chain) was recorded many times. Its antigen is undetermined. The data are from a study of CD8 T cells in ankylosing spondylitis. V was clipped by 8 bases and J by 11 bases; unmatched bases: 9. This CDR3 is 11 amino acids long. Germline V gene sequence: CDR1 MGHDK, CDR2 SYGVNS. TCRdb reprocessed the 5' RACE reads via MiXCR and lists one record per CDR3 protein. The repertoire has roughly 200,000 distinct CDR3 sequences, 20% to 30% of them found once; the top ten carry 6.6%. General study findings and limits: A TCR beta motif made of 7 to 9 highly homologous variants seemed typical of ankylosing spondylitis blood. Some of the motif variants had earlier been found in reactive arthritis patients' fluid and blood.

This clonotype originated in a male donor with ankylosing spondylitis or in good health (not recorded which). Material for sequencing was blood, either unsorted or a sorted T cell fraction (not recorded which). The chain combines TRBV25-1 with TRBJ2-7, with 7 bases identical to TRBD1. For the CDR3, the DNA is TGTGCCAGCCACCGACAGGGTACGAAGTACTTC. Its translation: CASHRQGTKYF.